The sequence of this T cell receptor beta chain was determined in a study of regulatory T cells in long-lasting Graves disease. Study results and limitations: Exclusively peripheral blood, rather than thyroid tissue, was studied. It was possible that the small sample size reduced accuracy.

Between the trimmed V and J ends, which lost 6 bases and 3 bases, there was a span of 20 bases. Germline loops: CDR1 DFQATT, CDR2 SNEGSKA (reference sequence). The CDR3 loop spans 15 amino acids. The sample's time point: newly diagnosed GD, antithyroid drugs for less than 3 months. The TCR library was prepared using RNA isolated from PBMCs. Building of the TCR beta libraries involved iRepertoire HTBI primers and Arm-PCR of CDR3 regions. MiXCR, run by TCRdb on the multiplex PCR reads, gives a single entry per CDR3 protein. The table lists around 240,000 distinct CDR3 sequences, around a sixth of them singletons. A few counts support this clonotype. The antigen remains unidentified. These same data were also listed under a study on T cells in Graves' hyperthyroidism and ophthalmopathy. That source notes: Most thyroid-expanded clonotypes above 0.001 were also found in blood.

Sample: peripheral blood mononuclear cells (PBMCs), taken at new diagnosis, from a patient treated with antithyroid drugs. The clonotype comes from a woman aged 30 to 39 with Graves disease. The genes are TRBV20-1 and TRBJ1-2; D gene uncertain. The CDR3 protein is CSASSLAPGYYGYTF. Written as DNA, the CDR3 is TGCAGTGCCAGCAGCTTAGCACCGGGATACTATGGCTACACCTTC.